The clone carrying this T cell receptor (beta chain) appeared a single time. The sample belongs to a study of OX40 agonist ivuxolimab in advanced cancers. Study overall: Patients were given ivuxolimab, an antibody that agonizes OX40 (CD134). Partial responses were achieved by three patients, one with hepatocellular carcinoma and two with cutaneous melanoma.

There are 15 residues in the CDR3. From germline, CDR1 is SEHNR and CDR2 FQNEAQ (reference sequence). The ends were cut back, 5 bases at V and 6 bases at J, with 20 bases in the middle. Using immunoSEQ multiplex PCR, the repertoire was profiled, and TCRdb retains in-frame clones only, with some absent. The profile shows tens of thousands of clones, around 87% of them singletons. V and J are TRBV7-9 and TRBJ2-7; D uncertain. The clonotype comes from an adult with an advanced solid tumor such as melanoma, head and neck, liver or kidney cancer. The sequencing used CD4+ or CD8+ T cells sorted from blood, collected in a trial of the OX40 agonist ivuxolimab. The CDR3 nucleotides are TGTGCCAGCAGCCCTGGTAGGAATTCCCATCCCGAGCAGTACTTC. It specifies CASSPGRNSHPEQYF.